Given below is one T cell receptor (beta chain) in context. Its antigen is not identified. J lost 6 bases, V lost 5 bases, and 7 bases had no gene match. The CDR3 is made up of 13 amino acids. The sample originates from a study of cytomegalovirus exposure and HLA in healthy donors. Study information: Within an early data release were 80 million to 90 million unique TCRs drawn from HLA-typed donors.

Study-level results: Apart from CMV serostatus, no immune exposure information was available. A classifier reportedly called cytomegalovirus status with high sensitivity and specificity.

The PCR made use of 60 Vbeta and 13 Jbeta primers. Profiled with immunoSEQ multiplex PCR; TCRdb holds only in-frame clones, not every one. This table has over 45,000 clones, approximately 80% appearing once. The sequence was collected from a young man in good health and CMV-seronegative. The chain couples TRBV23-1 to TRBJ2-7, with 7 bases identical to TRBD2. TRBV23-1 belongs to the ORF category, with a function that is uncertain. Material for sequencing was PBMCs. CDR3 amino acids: CASSLGRVGEQYF. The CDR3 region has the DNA TGCGCCAGCAGTTTGGGGAGGGTGGGCGAGCAGTACTTC.